The rows below give T cell receptor beta chains drawn from one sample of a study of blood T cells in healthy people across ages. TCRdb re-analysed the 5' RACE reads in MiXCR, keeping a single row per CDR3 protein. This table holds about 1.8 million distinct CDR3 sequences, 49% found once. The sequenced sample consisted of blood. These receptors originate from a woman aged 40 to 55 in good health. The CDR3 runs from the conserved cysteine through the conserved F or W. The D gene is left open where the match is weak. Clone size appears in some rows only: once, few, many, or a class for an expanded clone.

>TRBJ1-1|TRBV7-2|TRBD1|few
TGTGCCAGCAACGCCGGGACAGTCTCCAGCAGTGAAGCTTTCTTT
CASNAGTVSSSEAFF
>TRBJ2-4|TRBV6-5|-|-
TGTGCCAGCAGTTACTCATTCCCCGATGGGGAGCAGTACTTC
CASSYSFPDGEQYF
>TRBJ1-6|TRBV28|-|once
TGTGCCAGCAGTTTAGCGGCGAAAGGTTCACCCCTCCACTTT
CASSLAAKGSPLHF
>TRBJ2-1|TRBV20-1|TRBD2|once
TGCAGTGCTCCTATAGCGGGGGAGGAAGAGCAGTTCTTC
CSAPIAGEEEQFF
>TRBJ1-2|TRBV12-3/TRBV12-4|TRBD1|-
TGTGCCAGCAGGTTAGGGGGCCATGGCTACACCTTC
CASRLGGHGYTF
>TRBJ2-7|TRBV6-5|-|-
TGTGCCAGCAGTGTTACAGGAATGTCCTACGAGCAGTACTTC
CASSVTGMSYEQYF
>TRBJ2-6|TRBV7-2|-|-
TGTGCCAGCAGCTCGGCGACGGCCTCTGGGGCCAACGTCCTGACTTTC
CASSSATASGANVLTF
>TRBJ2-7|TRBV28|TRBD1|-
TGTGCCAGCGCCTTGGACAGGGGAACCTACGAGCAGTACTTC
CASALDRGTYEQYF
>TRBJ2-5|TRBV3-1|-|-
TGTGCCAGCAGCCAAGTCAGGGGAGTCCAAGAGACCCAGTACTTC
CASSQVRGVQETQYF
>TRBJ2-1|TRBV29-1|TRBD2|-
TGCAGCATTGGGACTAGCGGGGCCTATGAGCAGTTCTTC
CSIGTSGAYEQFF
>TRBJ1-6|TRBV7-2|TRBD1|-
TGTGCCAGCAGCCCGGGGCAGGGGGGATATTCACCCCTCCACTTT
CASSPGQGGYSPLHF
>TRBJ2-1|TRBV7-7|TRBD2|-
TGTGCTAGCACCCCACTAGCGGGGTCGGATGAGCAGTTCTTC
CASTPLAGSDEQFF
>TRBJ2-3|TRBV25-1|-|-
TGTGCCAGCAGTGAATACCGGGACCCCTTAGGTATAGATACGCAGTATTTT
CASSEYRDPLGIDTQYF
>TRBJ2-1|TRBV20-1|TRBD2|-
TGCAGTGCTAGAGATCCCGGACTAGGCCCCCTCTACAATGAGCAGTTCTTC
CSARDPGLGPLYNEQFF
>TRBJ2-3|TRBV10-3|-|-
TGTGCCATCAGTGCGGGGGCCAATAGCACAGATACGCAGTATTTT
CAISAGANSTDTQYF
>TRBJ1-4|TRBV6-5|-|-
TGTGCCAGCTCTAAGCCTGGAGGGAAACTGTTTTTT
CASSKPGGKLFF
>TRBJ2-1|TRBV20-1|TRBD2|-
TGCAGTGCTAGAGGACTAGCGGGGTCTGGGAAGAGCAATGAGCCGTTCTTC
CSARGLAGSGKSNEPFF
>TRBJ2-2|TRBV4-1|-|-
TGCGCCGGCAGCCGCGTCGGGCGGAACACCGGGGAGCTGTTTTTT
CAGSRVGRNTGELFF
>TRBJ2-3|TRBV7-2|-|-
TGTGCCAGCAGCTTGGGGGGACAGAGGGTTACGCAGTATTTT
CASSLGGQRVTQYF
>TRBJ2-7|TRBV7-2|TRBD2|-
TGTGCCAGCAGCTCGACAGGGACTAGCGCCTACGAGCAGTACTTC
CASSSTGTSAYEQYF
>TRBJ2-1|TRBV28|-|few
TGTGCCAGTCTAGAAGGGTCCTACAATGAGCAGTTCTTC
CASLEGSYNEQFF
>TRBJ2-1|TRBV4-1|TRBD2|-
TGCGCCAGCAGCGTGCACAGCGGGGGGGCAAATGAGCAGTTCTTC
CASSVHSGGANEQFF
>TRBJ1-2|TRBV27|TRBD1|few
TGTGCCAGCAGCAATACCCAGACAGGGACAATAGGTGGCTACACCTTC
CASSNTQTGTIGGYTF
>TRBJ2-6|TRBV24-1|TRBD1|few
TGTGCCACCAGTGACCGGACAGGTCCTGGGGCCAACGTCCTGACTTTC
CATSDRTGPGANVLTF
>TRBJ2-2|TRBV7-7|TRBD2|-
TGTGCTAGCAGCTTACGCCTAGCGGGGGGTGCGAACACCGGGGAGCTGTTTTTT
CASSLRLAGGANTGELFF
>TRBJ2-3|TRBV4-2|TRBD2|-
TGTGCCAGCAGCCAAAGAGTCCCCGGGACTAGCGGAAGCACAGATACGCAGTATTTT
CASSQRVPGTSGSTDTQYF
>TRBJ1-5|TRBV19|TRBD1|-
TGTGCCAGTAGTATCCCAGGGGACAGGTTAAGCAATCAGCCCCAGCATTTT
CASSIPGDRLSNQPQHF
>TRBJ2-3|TRBV11-1|TRBD2|few
TGTGCCAGCAGAACGACTAGCGGGGGCACAGATACGCAGTATTTT
CASRTTSGGTDTQYF
>TRBJ2-7|TRBV7-9|TRBD1|-
TGTGCCAGCAGCGACACCGGGACAGGGAGCTCCTACGAGCAGTACTTC
CASSDTGTGSSYEQYF
>TRBJ2-3|TRBV4-2|TRBD1|-
TGTGCCAGCAGCCAATCTTTCCGGGACAGGGTTACAGATACGCAGTATTTT
CASSQSFRDRVTDTQYF
>TRBJ2-1|TRBV5-1|TRBD2|few
TGCGCCAGCAGCTTGGCTCTAGCGGGGGGGGCTTACAATGAGCAGTTCTTC
CASSLALAGGAYNEQFF
>TRBJ2-7|TRBV4-3|TRBD2|-
TGCGCCAGCAGCCTTAGCGGGGCAGCCCCTTACAATGAGCAGTACTTC
CASSLSGAAPYNEQYF
>TRBJ1-2|TRBV7-2|-|once
TGTGCCAGCAGCTTCTCCAGGGGCGAGGTAAATGGCTACACCTTC
CASSFSRGEVNGYTF
>TRBJ2-1|TRBV7-2|-|-
TGTGCCAGCAGCCCGGCCTCTCGGGGGACCCAGTTCTTC
CASSPASRGTQFF
>TRBJ2-3|TRBV5-1|-|few
TGCGCCAGCAGCCAGTCCACTACCCCGGCCGAACATGGAGATACGCAGTATTTT
CASSQSTTPAEHGDTQYF